The entry below describes one T cell receptor (beta chain). The record originates from a study of cytomegalovirus exposure and HLA in healthy donors. Primers: 60 Vbeta forward and 13 Jbeta reverse. Data came from immunoSEQ multiplex PCR; TCRdb stores just in-frame clones and leaves some out. The table shows 100,000 to 120,000 clones, with around 70% occurring only once. The CDR3 length is 16 residues. Germline CDR1 reads SGDLS; CDR2 reads YYNGEE. The V and J ends lost 4 bases and 0 bases respectively, with 16 bases between them. The sample consisted of PBMCs. The TCR originated in a man aged 30 to 45 in good health and CMV-seronegative. The genes are TRBV9 and TRBJ1-1; tentatively, D is TRBD1 (5 bases). CDR3 nucleotides: TGTGCCAGCAGCCCTCGACACGGGGGACTGAACACTGAAGCTTTCTTT. Protein product: CASSPRHGGLNTEAFF.